This is a list of T cell receptor beta chains from one sample in a study of beta chain features in type 1 diabetes. Data came from immunoSEQ multiplex PCR; TCRdb stores just in-frame clones and leaves some out. Of 160,000 or so clones detected, around 10% appear once; the ten largest clones hold roughly 1.9%. Sequenced material: central memory CD4+ T cells from blood. The receptors derive from a man between 18 and 29 years old in good health. The CDR3 runs from the conserved cysteine through the conserved F or W. Fields, in order: CDR3 DNA, CDR3 protein, J gene, clone size, D gene, V gene. The D gene is left open where the match is weak. Some rows mark clone size as missing; the rest say once, few, many or name a class of expanded clone.

TGTGCCAGCAGACCGGGCCCTACTGAAGCTTTCTTT	CASRPGPTEAFF	TRBJ1-1	many	-	TRBV6-5
TGTGCTAGTGGTGCGTCTGGGGCCAACGTCCTGACTTTC	CASGASGANVLTF	TRBJ2-6	-	-	TRBV12-5
TGTGCCAGCAGTCCCGACAGGGTCCAAGAGACCCAGTACTTC	CASSPDRVQETQYF	TRBJ2-5	-	TRBD1	TRBV28
TGTGCCAGCAGTTCTGCTGGGGGAGCTAACTATGGCTACACCTTC	CASSSAGGANYGYTF	TRBJ1-2	-	-	TRBV6-5
TGTGCCAGCTCACCGACAGGGGACAATGAGCAGTTCTTC	CASSPTGDNEQFF	TRBJ2-1	few	TRBD1	TRBV18
TGTGCCAGCAGCTTCAGGGTGGCTGGGGCCAACGTCCTGACTTTC	CASSFRVAGANVLTF	TRBJ2-6	few	-	TRBV5-4
TGTGCCGGGGGCCCCGGGGAGCTGTTTTTT	CAGGPGELFF	TRBJ2-2	few	-	TRBV7-9
TGTGCCAGCAGCGTAGGCTTCTGGGAGTCCCACGAGCAGTACTTC	CASSVGFWESHEQYF	TRBJ2-7	many	-	TRBV9
TGTGCCAGCAGCTCGGACGGACAGGGCCGAGGGTATGGCTACACCTTC	CASSSDGQGRGYGYTF	TRBJ1-2	-	TRBD1	TRBV5-6
TGTGCCAGTAGTATACAAGGACTAGCGGGAGAAGGCGAGCAGTACTTC	CASSIQGLAGEGEQYF	TRBJ2-7	few	TRBD2	TRBV19
TGTGCCAGCAGCTTAGGGTTGTTAAATCAGCCCCAGCATTTT	CASSLGLLNQPQHF	TRBJ1-5	-	-	TRBV7-9
TGCGCCAGTTCCTGCCCCCCATGGACCTCCTACGAGCAGTACTTC	CASSCPPWTSYEQYF	TRBJ2-7	-	-	TRBV23-1
TGTGCCAGCAGCAGAGCGGGAACTGGTTACAATGAGCAGTTCTTC	CASSRAGTGYNEQFF	TRBJ2-1	many	TRBD2	TRBV28
TGTGCCAGCAGCTTAAGGACCTATGGCTACACCTTC	CASSLRTYGYTF	TRBJ1-2	-	-	TRBV7-2
TGTGCCAGCAGCTTGAGGATGACAGCCTTCTACAATGAGCAGTTCTTC	CASSLRMTAFYNEQFF	TRBJ2-1	few	-	TRBV5-4
TGCGCCAGCAGCCAACCCGGGACAGGGAAGGGCTACACCTTC	CASSQPGTGKGYTF	TRBJ1-2	few	TRBD1	TRBV4-1
TGTGCCAGCTCGGCCGGACAGTACAATGAGCAGTTCTTC	CASSAGQYNEQFF	TRBJ2-1	few	-	TRBV18
TGTGCCAGCTCACGGACGTCCGGGGACCGCTCTGGGGCCAACGTCCTGACTTTC	CASSRTSGDRSGANVLTF	TRBJ2-6	-	-	TRBV18
TGTGCCAGCAGCCGGGGTCGGCGAGAGACCCAGTACTTC	CASSRGRRETQYF	TRBJ2-5	-	-	TRBV7-3
TGTGCCAGCGGCGCTAAGGGACCCACCCGATCTGAAGCTTTCTTT	CASGAKGPTRSEAFF	TRBJ1-1	few	-	TRBV7-9
TGTGCCAGCAGCTTAGTGGGGAATGAGCAGTTCTTC	CASSLVGNEQFF	TRBJ2-1	many	-	TRBV7-9
TGTGCCAGCAGCTTACCTGGGACAGATACGCAGTATTTT	CASSLPGTDTQYF	TRBJ2-3	few	-	TRBV7-8
TGTGCCATCTCGACAGGGGGCCTCCATCAGCCCCAGCATTTT	CAISTGGLHQPQHF	TRBJ1-5	few	TRBD1	TRBV10-3
TGCGCCAGCAGCCAACAAAGGGTGGGGGTCGGGAAAGAGACCCAGTACTTC	CASSQQRVGVGKETQYF	TRBJ2-5	-	-	TRBV4-3
TGTGCCAGCAGTTTACAGCCAGGGACCGGGGAGCTGTTTTTT	CASSLQPGTGELFF	TRBJ2-2	-	-	TRBV27
TGTGCCAGCAGTTTCGGAGGGACAGGGGGATACGAGCAGTACTTC	CASSFGGTGGYEQYF	TRBJ2-7	few	TRBD1	TRBV28
TGTGCCAGCAGCTTAGGGGGCGGGAGGGAGACCACAGATACGCAGTATTTT	CASSLGGGRETTDTQYF	TRBJ2-3	few	TRBD2	TRBV7-2
TGTGCCAGCAGCTCGGGACGGCTCAAGGGAAAACTGTTTTTT	CASSSGRLKGKLFF	TRBJ1-4	few	-	TRBV7-2
TGTGCCAGCAGCTCTACAGGGGACCCCACAGATACGCAGTATTTT	CASSSTGDPTDTQYF	TRBJ2-3	few	TRBD1	TRBV9
TGTGCCAGCTCAGTGGACAGCGTAGAGACCCAGTACTTC	CASSVDSVETQYF	TRBJ2-5	-	-	TRBV18
TGCGCCAGCAGCTTCTTAAGGACAGAGAACACCGGGGAGCTGTTTTTT	CASSFLRTENTGELFF	TRBJ2-2	few	-	TRBV5-1
TGTGCCAGCAGCTTGGCACAGACGAACACCGGGGAGCTGTTTTTT	CASSLAQTNTGELFF	TRBJ2-2	few	-	TRBV5-4
TGCAGCGTTGCACGGGGGCCAGGGTCACCCCTCCACTTT	CSVARGPGSPLHF	TRBJ1-6	many	-	TRBV29-1
TGTGCCAGCAGCGTAGGGTCTTCCCGCACAGATACGCAGTATTTT	CASSVGSSRTDTQYF	TRBJ2-3	few	-	TRBV9
TGCGCCAGCAGCCGCCGCCGGGACGGTCCCTACGAGCAGTACTTC	CASSRRRDGPYEQYF	TRBJ2-7	-	-	TRBV4-3
TGTGCCAGCAGTTTGGACTCGACGGCTGCTCGCTCCTACAATGAGCAGTTCTTC	CASSLDSTAARSYNEQFF	TRBJ2-1	-	-	TRBV27
TGCAGCGTTGAGGAAACAGGGAGGGCCTACAATGAGCAGTTCTTC	CSVEETGRAYNEQFF	TRBJ2-1	-	-	TRBV29-1
TGTGCCAGCTCACAGGGAGTCACTGAAGCTTTCTTT	CASSQGVTEAFF	TRBJ1-1	-	-	TRBV18
TGTGCCATCAGTGGAGTAACTAGCGATGGCAAAAACATTCAGTACTTC	CAISGVTSDGKNIQYF	TRBJ2-4	-	TRBD2	TRBV10-3
TGCAGTGCCCGATCTAATGAAAAACTGTTTTTT	CSARSNEKLFF	TRBJ1-4	-	-	TRBV20-1
TGTGCCAGCAGCCAAGGGTCGGCCTATGGCTACACCTTC	CASSQGSAYGYTF	TRBJ1-2	-	-	TRBV14
TGTGCCAGCAGTTCCCAAGAGACCCAGTACTTC	CASSSQETQYF	TRBJ2-5	few	-	TRBV6-6